This record concerns one T cell receptor beta chain sequence. The data were obtained in a study of cytomegalovirus exposure and HLA in healthy donors. PCR involved 60 Vbeta and 13 Jbeta primers. This table comes from immunoSEQ multiplex PCR, and its TCRdb copy is limited to in-frame clones, with some not included. The table records 100,000 to 150,000 clones, 74% of them present only once. Germline trimming cut 10 bases from V and 5 bases from J; bases unmatched to any gene: 16. The CDR3 contains 16 residues. Germline V gives CDR1 ENHRY, CDR2 SYGVKD. Specimen: PBMCs. The J gene is TRBJ2-1, the V gene TRBV10-3; 8 bases match TRBD1. The clonotype comes from a woman aged 50 to 65 in good health and CMV-seropositive. The CDR3 protein is CASYEEGQGRDNEQFF. The DNA of the CDR3 is TGTGCCAGCTATGAAGAAGGACAGGGTCGCGACAATGAGCAGTTCTTC.